This T cell receptor beta chain comes out of a study of T cells in Graves' hyperthyroidism and ophthalmopathy. Amplification of TCR beta CDR3 regions used RNA as the template. In the first-round RT-PCR of the TCR CDR3, the HTBI primer set was used. Via MiXCR, TCRdb re-called the multiplex PCR reads, giving one row per CDR3 protein. This repertoire shows 500,000 to 800,000 distinct CDR3 sequences, about 45% found once; its top ten account for roughly 7.2%. Study-wide points: Appearing also in blood were most of the thyroid clonotypes expanded above 0.001. Classification by a 13 V-J model distinguished ophthalmopathy from stable hyperthyroidism.

Looked up from germline, CDR1 is ENHRY and CDR2 is SYGVKD. Inclusive of both ends, the CDR3 amounts to 9 amino acids. Notes on this clonotype: Its target is unknown. The final CDR3 position lacks the conserved phenylalanine or tryptophan, pointing to a likely read error. It is unclear where the CDR3 begins or ends on the DNA, so no DNA is shown, and the CDR3 is as TCRdb lists it.

This receptor was obtained from an adult man with Graves' disease, either hyperthyroidism or ophthalmopathy (not recorded which). Sequenced sample: peripheral blood or thyroid tissue (not recorded which). The chain links TRBV10-3 to TRBJ2-5; the tabulated D call, TRBD2, remains unverified against the DNA. The CDR3 region is CAISEGLAG.